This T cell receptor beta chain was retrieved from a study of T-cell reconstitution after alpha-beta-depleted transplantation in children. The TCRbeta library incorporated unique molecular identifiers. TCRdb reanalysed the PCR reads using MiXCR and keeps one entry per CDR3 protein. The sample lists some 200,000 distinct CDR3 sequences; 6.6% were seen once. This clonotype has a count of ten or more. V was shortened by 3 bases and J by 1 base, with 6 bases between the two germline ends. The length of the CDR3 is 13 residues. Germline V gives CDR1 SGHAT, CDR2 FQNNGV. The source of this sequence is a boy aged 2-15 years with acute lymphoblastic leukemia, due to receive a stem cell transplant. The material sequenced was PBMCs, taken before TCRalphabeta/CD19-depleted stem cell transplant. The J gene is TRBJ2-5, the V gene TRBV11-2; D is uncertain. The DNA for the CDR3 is TGTGCCAGCAGCTTCCGGAGCCAAGAGACCCAGTACTTC. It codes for CASSFRSQETQYF.